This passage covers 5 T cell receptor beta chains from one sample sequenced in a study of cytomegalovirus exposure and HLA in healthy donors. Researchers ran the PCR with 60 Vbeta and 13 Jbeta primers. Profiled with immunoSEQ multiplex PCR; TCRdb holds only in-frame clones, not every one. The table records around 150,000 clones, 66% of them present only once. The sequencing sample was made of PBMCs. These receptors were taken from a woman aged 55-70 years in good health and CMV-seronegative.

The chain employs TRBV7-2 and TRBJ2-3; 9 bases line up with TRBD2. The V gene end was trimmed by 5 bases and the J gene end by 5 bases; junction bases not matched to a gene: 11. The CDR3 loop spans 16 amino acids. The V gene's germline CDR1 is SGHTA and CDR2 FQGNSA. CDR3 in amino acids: CASSTAAGGAGDTQYF. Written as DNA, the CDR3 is TGTGCCAGCAGCACCGCCGCGGGGGGGGCGGGAGATACGCAGTATTTT. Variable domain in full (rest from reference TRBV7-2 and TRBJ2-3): GAGVSQSPSNKVTEKGKDVELRCDPISGHTALYWYRQSLGQGLEFLIYFQGNSAPDKSGLPSDRFSAERTGGSVSTLTIQRTQQEDSAVYLCASSTAAGGAGDTQYFGPGTRLTVL.

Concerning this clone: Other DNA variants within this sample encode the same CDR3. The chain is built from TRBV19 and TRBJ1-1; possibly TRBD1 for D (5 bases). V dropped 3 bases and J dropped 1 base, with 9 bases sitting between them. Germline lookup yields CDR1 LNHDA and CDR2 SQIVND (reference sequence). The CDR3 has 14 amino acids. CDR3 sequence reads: CASSIQGANTEAFF. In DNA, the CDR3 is TGTGCCAGTAGTATCCAGGGCGCGAACACTGAAGCTTTCTTT.

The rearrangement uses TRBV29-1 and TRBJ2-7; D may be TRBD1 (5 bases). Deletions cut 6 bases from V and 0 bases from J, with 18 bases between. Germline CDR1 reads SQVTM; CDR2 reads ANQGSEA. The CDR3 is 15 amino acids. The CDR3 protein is CSVTLQGRASYEQYF. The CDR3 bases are TGCAGCGTCACCCTCCAGGGCAGGGCCTCCTACGAGCAGTACTTC.

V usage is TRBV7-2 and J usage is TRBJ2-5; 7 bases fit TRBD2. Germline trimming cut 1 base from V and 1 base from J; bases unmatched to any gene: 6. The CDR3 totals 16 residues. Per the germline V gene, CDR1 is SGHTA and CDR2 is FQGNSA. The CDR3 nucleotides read TGTGCCAGCAGCTTAGTGGCGGGGGACCTCCAAGAGACCCAGTACTTC. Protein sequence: CASSLVAGDLQETQYF.

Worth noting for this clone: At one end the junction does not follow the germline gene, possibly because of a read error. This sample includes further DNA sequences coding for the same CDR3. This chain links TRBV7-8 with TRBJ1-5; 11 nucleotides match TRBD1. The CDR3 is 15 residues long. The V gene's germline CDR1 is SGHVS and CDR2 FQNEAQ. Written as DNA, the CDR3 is TGTGCCAGTAGCTGGGGACAGGGGGTGGGTCAGCCCCAGCATTTT. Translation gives CASSWGQGVGQPQHF.